A single sample gave rise to the 28 T cell receptor beta chains below, sequenced in a study of T cell responses to AZD1222 COVID-19 vaccine (TCRdb year 2021). The library was produced with the immunoSEQ multiplex PCR assay. Entries here come from immuneACCESS through TCRdb and include only in-frame sequences with V and J called. Some clones fail to appear in such tables; in the studies checked, an unresolved V gene covers under half of the shortfall, and the cause of the remainder is unknown. The sample profile shows about 140,000 clones; approximately 90% of them were found once. About 3% of the sample lies in the top ten. What the time point label conveys for this sample: about 28 days (+/-7) after the second vaccine dose. Specimen: peripheral blood, collected 28 days after the second AZD1222 dose. Receptors originate from an adult who received the AZD1222 COVID-19 vaccine.

J is TRBJ2-7 and V is TRBV6-5, with D uncertain. The V end was cut by 4 bases, the J end by 6 bases, with 13 bases between. The CDR3 length is 13 residues. Germline CDR1 is MNHEY and CDR2 is SVGAGI. CDR3 in DNA: TGTGCCAGCAGTTCGCCGTCCCCCAGCGAGCAGTACTTC. It specifies CASSSPSPSEQYF.

This sequence joins TRBV3-1 (or the pseudogene TRBV3-2) and TRBJ2-7, with 7 bases matching TRBD2. Germline trimming cut 5 bases from V and 4 bases from J; bases unmatched to any gene: 8. Looked up from germline, CDR1 is LGHDT and CDR2 is YNNKEL (reference sequence). This CDR3 comprises 14 residues. CDR3: CASSNGLVGYEQYF. The CDR3 coding sequence is TGTGCCAGCAGCAACGGACTAGTTGGTTACGAGCAGTACTTC.

Turning to this clone: One junction end does not reproduce the germline sequence, and a read error may be involved. This rearrangement joins TRBV24-1 to TRBJ2-3; 10 positions match TRBD1. Germline V gene sequence: CDR1 KGHDR, CDR2 SFDVKD. There are 15 residues in the CDR3. The DNA for the CDR3 is TGTGCCACCAGTGGTTTGACAGGGGGCAGGGATACGCAGTATTTT. Translating it yields CATSGLTGGRDTQYF.

The V gene is TRBV3-1 (or the pseudogene TRBV3-2), the J gene TRBJ1-6, with D perhaps matching TRBD1 (6 bases). Trimming removed 0 bases at V and 11 bases at J, with 11 bases between. Germline V gene data show CDR1 as LGHDT and CDR2 as YNNKEL (reference sequence). This CDR3 spans 14 amino acids. As DNA, the CDR3 is TGTGCCAGCAGCCAAGATGGGGGCGGCGCACCCCTCCACTTT. Its protein is CASSQDGGGAPLHF.

The V call is TRBV4-1, the J call TRBJ2-2; perhaps TRBD1 as D (6 bases). V lost 4 bases to trimming and J lost 10 bases, with 16 bases between them. The CDR3 runs to 14 residues. Per germline, CDR1 MGHRA and CDR2 YSYEKL. For the CDR3, the DNA is TGCGCCAGCAGCCGCGGCCCGCAGGGGATGGAGCTGTTTTTT. Its protein product is CASSRGPQGMELFF.

This clone was seen just once. The gene calls are TRBV7-9 and TRBJ2-7; TRBD2 matches at 11 bases. CDR1 and CDR2 from the germline V gene are SEHNR and FQNEAQ (reference sequence). V lost 4 bases to trimming and J lost 0 bases; unmatched junction nucleotides: 8. The CDR3 loop spans 17 amino acids. CDR3 residues: CASSSQMTSGISYEQYF. As DNA, the CDR3 is TGTGCCAGCAGCTCCCAAATGACTAGCGGGATCTCCTACGAGCAGTACTTC.

V is TRBV19 and J is TRBJ2-7; a weak D match, TRBD1 (7 bases). This CDR3 region has 14 residues. V shed 5 bases and J shed 4 bases, with 15 bases lying between them. Germline CDR1 reads LNHDA; CDR2 reads SQIVND (reference sequence). Written as DNA, the CDR3 is TGTGCCAGTAGTTCACAGGGGACTCTATACGAGCAGTACTTC. Translating it yields CASSSQGTLYEQYF.

CDR3 protein: CASSREVGHNNQPQHF. CDR3 coding DNA: TGCGCCAGCAGCCGAGAAGTAGGTCATAACAATCAGCCCCAGCATTTT. This chain uses TRBV4-1 with TRBJ1-5, with D unclear. This CDR3 has 16 residues. Germline CDR1 reads MGHRA; CDR2 reads YSYEKL. Trimming left V 4 bases short and J 3 bases short, with 16 bases between.

The chain uses TRBV19 and TRBJ1-1, with no clear D. Per the germline V gene, CDR1 is LNHDA and CDR2 is SQIVND (reference sequence). The CDR3 extends over 14 amino acids. Trimming pared 8 bases from V and 0 bases from J, leaving 13 bases between. The CDR3 sequence is CASSPLGLNTEAFF. The CDR3 coding sequence is TGTGCCAGTTCTCCCTTGGGCCTGAACACTGAAGCTTTCTTT.

A word on this clone: The junction departs from germline at one end; a sequencing error may be responsible. The chain has TRBV6-2 or TRBV6-3 and TRBJ2-2, with D tentatively TRBD1 or TRBD2 (5 bases each). The CDR3 length is 17 residues. Germline V gene data show CDR1 as MNHEY and CDR2 as SVGEGT. Written as DNA, the CDR3 is TGTGCCAGCAGTTACACCGTTAAGGGGATCGAACACCGGGGAGCTGTTTTT. It yields the protein CASSYTVKGIEHRGAVF.

This chain joins TRBV5-1 and TRBJ1-2, with 8 bases lining up with TRBD1. This CDR3 has 13 amino acids. CDR1 and CDR2 (germline): SGHRS, YFSETQ. With V trimmed by 7 bases and J by 6 bases, 8 bases remained unmatched. DNA for the CDR3: TGCGCCAGCCGGACAGGGACAGTGGATGGCTACACCTTC. Protein sequence: CASRTGTVDGYTF.

This clone came up many times. The chain is built from TRBV5-6 and TRBJ1-5, with 9 bases matching TRBD1. This CDR3 has 15 residues. Trimming removed 0 bases from V and 2 bases from J; junction bases left unmatched: 0. Germline assignment: CDR1 SGHDT and CDR2 YYEEEE. The CDR3 loop reads CASSLGDRGNQPQHF. The CDR3 nucleotides read TGTGCCAGCAGCTTGGGGGACAGGGGCAATCAGCCCCAGCATTTT.

This chain connects TRBV24-1 to TRBJ2-3; 10 nucleotides align to TRBD2. CDR3 length equals 19 residues. CDR1 KGHDR and CDR2 SFDVKD come from the germline V gene. The junction had 12 bases not matched to a gene; V was cut back by 0 bases and J by 4 bases. CDR3: CATSDLSSGSRGGPDTQYF. The CDR3 DNA sequence: TGTGCCACCAGTGATTTGTCTAGCGGGAGCCGTGGGGGGCCAGATACGCAGTATTTT.

The rearrangement uses TRBV27 and TRBJ1-6; D is possibly TRBD1 (6 bases). This CDR3 contains 15 residues. Germline V gene sequence: CDR1 MNHEY, CDR2 SMNVEV (reference sequence). The V and J ends lost 8 bases and 8 bases respectively, with 19 bases between them. The CDR3 sequence is CASCLTPGEHSPLHF. Written as DNA, the CDR3 is TGTGCCAGCTGCCTTACTCCAGGGGAACATTCACCCCTCCACTTT.

The CDR3 sequence: CASSLRDRPSEQFF. The CDR3 DNA sequence: TGTGCCAGCAGCCTCCGGGACAGGCCGAGTGAGCAGTTCTTC. V is TRBV6-5 and J is TRBJ2-1; the match to TRBD1 covers 8 bases. The CDR3 contains 14 residues. From germline, CDR1 is MNHEY and CDR2 SVGAGI. After removal of 6 bases from V and 9 bases from J, the junction contained 10 bases not matched to a gene.

The gene calls are TRBV5-1 and TRBJ1-2, with 9 bases fitting TRBD1. V lost 4 bases to trimming and J lost 6 bases; unmatched junction nucleotides: 10. Germline V CDR1 and CDR2: SGHRS, YFSETQ. CDR3 length equals 15 residues. The CDR3 nucleotides are TGCGCCAGCAGCCCTTCGGGACAGGGACGCAATGGCTACACCTTC. Amino acids: CASSPSGQGRNGYTF.

This clone was counted a few times. The chain couples TRBV6-5 to TRBJ1-6; no clear D gene. Trimming cost V 6 bases and J 9 bases, with 18 bases left between them. This CDR3 is built from 15 residues. CDR1 and CDR2 (germline): MNHEY, SVGAGI. The CDR3 sequence: CASRDGVGWGSPLHF. Written as DNA, the CDR3 is TGTGCCAGCAGGGACGGTGTGGGATGGGGTTCACCCCTCCACTTT.

The rearrangement links TRBV18 to TRBJ2-7, with D possibly being TRBD1 (7 bases). The V and J ends lost 6 bases and 3 bases respectively, with 15 bases between them. Germline CDR1 and CDR2: KGHSH and LQKENI. The CDR3 covers 14 residues. This CDR3 reads CASSAGQRYYEQYF. DNA for the CDR3: TGTGCCAGCTCGGCGGGACAGCGATACTACGAGCAGTACTTC.

The chain combines TRBV29-1 with TRBJ1-2; weak D call: TRBD1 (5 bases). Trimming pared 0 bases from V and 2 bases from J, leaving 19 bases between. This CDR3 region has 17 residues. The germline V gene encodes CDR1 SQVTM and CDR2 ANQGSEA. The CDR3 sequence: CSVEDRERGRQNYGYTF. CDR3 bases: TGCAGCGTTGAAGATCGAGAGAGGGGAAGACAGAACTATGGCTACACCTTC.

The chain couples TRBV4-3 to TRBJ2-7; 8 nucleotides match TRBD2. The V segment lost 1 base and the J segment 6 bases; nucleotides outside the gene matches: 8. Germline V gene data show CDR1 as LGHNA and CDR2 as YSLEER. CDR3 length equals 15 residues. CDR3 bases: TGCGCCAGCAGCCAAGGCCCGGGGGGGGGAGGCGAGCAGTACTTC. It codes for CASSQGPGGGGEQYF.

The CDR3 protein is CASSSFSQGGGGYTF. Written as DNA, the CDR3 is TGTGCCAGCAGTTCTTTCTCCCAGGGTGGTGGTGGCTACACCTTC. This sequence joins TRBV27 and TRBJ1-2, with D possibly being TRBD1 (5 bases). This CDR3 comprises 15 residues. V shed 4 bases and J shed 7 bases, with 19 bases lying between them. The germline V gene has CDR1 MNHEY and CDR2 SMNVEV (reference sequence).

This clone occurred once. The chain employs TRBV30 and TRBJ1-2, with TRBD1 identical over 9 bases. Looked up from germline, CDR1 is GTSNPN and CDR2 is SVGIG (reference sequence). The CDR3 consists of 14 residues. With V trimmed by 3 bases and J by 4 bases, 6 bases remained unmatched. The CDR3 coding sequence is TGTGCCTGGAGCCGGGACAGGGTTAGCTATGGCTACACCTTC. Encoded protein: CAWSRDRVSYGYTF.

The rearrangement joins TRBV28 to TRBJ1-2; a possible D gene is TRBD1 (6 bases). The V end lost 8 bases, the J end lost 7 bases, and 29 bases lay between the germline ends. The CDR3 length is 17 residues. In germline, CDR1 is MDHEN, CDR2 SYDVKM. CDR3 DNA: TGTGCCAGCGGAACAACCAATGGTGGGAATGGGGGCCGTGGCTACACCTTC. Amino acid sequence: CASGTTNGGNGGRGYTF.

This clone has only a few counts. The rearrangement uses TRBV7-3 and TRBJ2-3, with TRBD1 identical over 7 bases. The CDR3 runs to 15 residues. The germline gives CDR1 SGHTA, CDR2 FQGTGA. Losses at the gene ends were 4 bases for V and 8 bases for J; bases not matched to a gene: 12. CDR3 in DNA: TGTGCCAGCAGCTCCCCCAACGCCCGACAGGGTACGCAGTATTTT. Its protein is CASSSPNARQGTQYF.

V gene TRBV5-1 combines with J gene TRBJ1-2; D remains ambiguous. Trimming stripped 4 bases from V and 2 bases from J, with 12 bases between. CDR3 size: 14 residues. Per the germline V gene, CDR1 is SGHRS and CDR2 is YFSETQ. As DNA, the CDR3 is TGCGCCAGCAGCCGATCCGGATCCAACTATGGCTACACCTTC. Residues: CASSRSGSNYGYTF.

This chain links TRBV14 with TRBJ1-1; D may be TRBD1 (5 bases). Germline loops: CDR1 SGHDN, CDR2 FVKESK. This CDR3 region has 13 residues. Trimming stripped 6 bases from V and 3 bases from J, with 11 bases between. CDR3 coding DNA: TGTGCCAGCAGTCTACAGGAGGACACTGAAGCTTTCTTT. This codes for CASSLQEDTEAFF.

The chain joins TRBV4-3 to TRBJ2-3, with a possible D match to TRBD2 (7 bases). CDR1 LGHNA and CDR2 YSLEER come from the germline V gene. V lost 1 base and J 1 base, leaving 15 bases between the germline ends. The CDR3 is 17 amino acids. The CDR3, as DNA: TGCGCCAGCAGCCAAGGGGGAGGCGGGGGCGGCACAGATACGCAGTATTTT. Translation: CASSQGGGGGGTDTQYF.

The chain carries TRBV7-3 and TRBJ1-1; 7 nucleotides agree with TRBD1. In germline, CDR1 is SGHTA, CDR2 FQGTGA. The junction had 19 bases not matched to a gene; V was cut back by 5 bases and J by 1 base. The CDR3 totals 19 residues. As DNA, the CDR3 is TGTGCCAGCAGCCAAAGACCCCAACAGGGGCGTCCTGCGAACACTGAAGCTTTCTTT. Amino acid sequence: CASSQRPQQGRPANTEAFF. The full variable domain, rest sourced from reference TRBV7-3 and TRBJ1-1, is GAGVSQTPSNKVTEKGKYVELRCDPISGHTALYWYRQSLGQGPEFLIYFQGTGAADDSGLPNDRFFAVRPEGSVSTLKIQRTERGDSAVYLCASSQRPQQGRPANTEAFFGQGTRLTVV.